Each of the 20 T cell receptor beta chains below was sequenced from the same sample in a study of cytomegalovirus exposure and HLA in healthy donors. The study ran its PCR with 60 Vbeta and 13 Jbeta primers. Repertoires were generated with immunoSEQ multiplex PCR, while TCRdb's copy carries only in-frame clones and drops some. The sample lists about 180,000 clones; around 80% were seen once. Sequencing input: PBMCs. All receptors derive from a woman in her sixties in good health and CMV-seropositive.

The chain carries TRBV7-8 and TRBJ2-7; D is undetermined. This CDR3 region has 15 residues. Looked up from germline, CDR1 is SGHVS and CDR2 is FQNEAQ. Trimming pared 3 bases from V and 3 bases from J, leaving 15 bases between. The CDR3 reads CASSFASGPYYEQYF. Here the CDR3 DNA reads TGTGCCAGCAGCTTTGCGTCAGGCCCTTACTACGAGCAGTACTTC.

In its sample, this clone was seen once. The V and J genes are TRBV28 and TRBJ1-2, with TRBD1 as a possible D gene (6 bases). V lost 8 bases to trimming and J lost 4 bases, with 17 bases between them. Germline CDR1 and CDR2: MDHEN and SYDVKM. CDR3 length equals 14 residues. The CDR3 nucleotides are TGTGCCAGCCTGGAAGAGGCAGGGGTCTATGGCTACACCTTC. Its protein is CASLEEAGVYGYTF.

The chain is built from TRBV21-1 and TRBJ2-3; the D call in the table, TRBD1, was not verified against the DNA. TRBV21-1 is tagged as a pseudogene. The CDR3 has 18 amino acids. The CDR3 spells CASSGNHPGQGVTDTQYF. CDR3 DNA sequence: TGTGCCAGCAGCGGAAACCACCCGGGACAGGGAGTAACAGATACGCAGTATTTT.

The chain uses TRBV19 and TRBJ2-2, with TRBD1 matching over 7 bases. V dropped 1 base and J dropped 7; count of bases not matched to a gene: 9. Germline CDR1 LNHDA, CDR2 SQIVND (reference sequence). This CDR3 is built from 16 residues. CDR3 region: CASSIAQGITIGELFF. In DNA, the CDR3 is TGTGCCAGTAGTATAGCACAGGGGATTACGATCGGGGAGCTGTTTTTT.

This clone was seen a handful of times. V gene TRBV5-1 combines with J gene TRBJ2-7, with 9 bases identical to TRBD1. Germline V lookup: CDR1 SGHRS, CDR2 YFSETQ. The CDR3 loop spans 15 amino acids. The J segment lost 1 base and the V segment lost 4 bases, leaving 6 bases of the junction unmatched. In nucleotides, the CDR3 is TGCGCCAGCAGCCCGGGACAGGGAGGTTCCTACGAGCAGTACTTC. Its translation is CASSPGQGGSYEQYF.

V is TRBV7-2 and J is TRBJ1-3, with a tentative D call TRBD1 (6 bases). Deletions cut 5 bases from V and 2 bases from J, with 10 bases between. The germline CDR1 and CDR2 sequences are SGHTA and FQGNSA. This CDR3 has 14 residues. The chain's CDR3 is CASSLRQAGNTIYF. The CDR3 DNA is TGTGCCAGCAGCCTGCGACAGGCTGGAAACACCATATATTTT.

The chain recombines TRBV7-2 with TRBJ2-7, with D hard to call. Per the germline V gene, CDR1 is SGHTA and CDR2 is FQGNSA. CDR3 length equals 14 residues. V was clipped by 1 base and J by 0 bases, with 7 bases between them. As DNA, the CDR3 is TGTGCCAGCAGCTTAGGTCACACCTCCTACGAGCAGTACTTC. Translating gives CASSLGHTSYEQYF.

V usage is TRBV7-2 and J usage is TRBJ1-2; the D gene is possibly TRBD1 (6 bases). Per the germline V gene, CDR1 is SGHTA and CDR2 is FQGNSA. V lost 5 bases and J lost 6, with 16 bases in between. CDR3 length: 14 amino acids. This CDR3 is CASSNIGGQDGYTF. The CDR3, as DNA: TGTGCCAGCAGCAATATCGGGGGGCAGGATGGCTACACCTTC.

The rearrangement joins TRBV7-9 to TRBJ1-1; TRBD1 might be the D (6 bases). The ends were cut back, 4 bases at V and 10 bases at J, with 13 bases in the middle. The CDR3 is 12 amino acids. CDR1 is SEHNR, CDR2 FQNEAQ, per germline (reference sequence). The DNA of the CDR3 is TGTGCCAGCAGCTCACAGGGAGTGGGAGCTTTCTTT. It codes for CASSSQGVGAFF.

The chain couples TRBV28 to TRBJ1-2; D possibly corresponds to TRBD1 (6 bases). Deletions cut 5 bases from V and 12 bases from J, with 19 bases between. The germline V gene encodes CDR1 MDHEN and CDR2 SYDVKM. There are 13 residues in the CDR3. The CDR3: CASSEGGVSQHTF. CDR3 nucleotides: TGTGCCAGCAGTGAGGGGGGGGTCTCCCAACACACCTTC.

V usage is TRBV19 and J usage is TRBJ2-7; D remains unclear. Germline V lookup: CDR1 LNHDA, CDR2 SQIVND (reference sequence). The CDR3 runs 16 residues. V gave up 1 base and J gave up 0 bases, with 13 bases separating them. CDR3 nucleotides: TGTGCCAGTAGTATAGCCCCGACTGGGTTCTCCTACGAGCAGTACTTC. This codes for CASSIAPTGFSYEQYF.

The chain joins TRBV19 to TRBJ1-2; D is undetermined. Germline V CDR1 and CDR2: LNHDA, SQIVND (reference sequence). V was trimmed by 6 bases and J by 4 bases, leaving 24 bases between them. This CDR3 contains 17 residues. Here the CDR3 DNA reads TGTGCCAGTAGGCCCCCCATGACTTTCGCTCCTTCCTATGGCTACACCTTC. This encodes CASRPPMTFAPSYGYTF.

In this sample, this clone turned up once. The gene calls are TRBV4-2 and TRBJ2-1; 7 bases fit TRBD1. The germline CDR1 and CDR2 sequences are LGHNA and YNFKEQ. The CDR3 is 15 amino acids. Trimming cost V 0 bases and J 7 bases; bases outside gene matches: 6. The CDR3 DNA is TGTGCCAGCAGCCAAGATCTCCACAGGGGAAATGAGCAGTTCTTC. It yields the protein CASSQDLHRGNEQFF.

The chain uses TRBV23-1 and TRBJ1-2, with 12 bases lining up with TRBD1. TRBV23-1 is reported as an ORF; its role is uncertain. V lost 6 bases and J lost 6; bases outside the gene matches: 11. The CDR3 covers 16 residues. The CDR3 reads CASRHNPGQGANGYTF. Here the CDR3 DNA reads TGCGCCAGCAGACATAACCCGGGACAGGGGGCGAATGGCTACACCTTC.

V is TRBV19 and J is TRBJ1-5, with 9 bases aligning to TRBD1. The CDR3 loop spans 15 amino acids. V dropped 5 bases and J dropped 2; count of bases not matched to a gene: 4. In germline, CDR1 is LNHDA, CDR2 SQIVND (reference sequence). The CDR3 spells CASSWTGAGNQPQHF. As DNA, the CDR3 is TGTGCCAGTAGTTGGACAGGGGCTGGCAATCAGCCCCAGCATTTT.

CDR3 coding DNA: TGTGCCAGCGCGGTAGGTCGGCAAATTGAAAAACTGTTTTTT. Translation: CASAVGRQIEKLFF. V usage is TRBV28 and J usage is TRBJ1-4; D remains ambiguous. The germline gives CDR1 MDHEN, CDR2 SYDVKM. This CDR3 has 14 amino acids. The V end lost 8 bases, the J end lost 7 bases, and 17 bases lay between the germline ends.

This chain links TRBV28 with TRBJ2-5, with TRBD1 matching over 7 bases. In germline, CDR1 is MDHEN, CDR2 SYDVKM. The ends lost 3 bases at V and 5 bases at J; junction bases unmatched: 6. The CDR3 sequence is 14 residues long. The CDR3: CASSLARGTETQYF. The DNA of the CDR3 is TGTGCCAGCAGTTTGGCCAGGGGGACGGAGACCCAGTACTTC.

The chain uses TRBV11-1 and TRBJ1-1, with a weak D call TRBD1 (6 bases). This CDR3 has 14 amino acids. The germline CDR1 and CDR2 sequences are SGHAT and FQDESV (reference sequence). Trimming stripped 5 bases from V and 1 base from J, with 11 bases between. The CDR3 protein is CASSPRGPNTEAFF. The CDR3 nucleotides read TGTGCCAGCAGCCCCAGGGGCCCGAACACTGAAGCTTTCTTT.

This chain joins TRBV19 and TRBJ1-4, with unresolved D. Germline CDR1 is LNHDA and CDR2 is SQIVND (reference sequence). The V and J ends lost 2 bases and 0 bases respectively, with 7 bases between them. The CDR3 is 15 residues long. The CDR3 coding sequence is TGTGCCAGTAGTATATCCAGTGCAACTAATGAAAAACTGTTTTTT. It specifies CASSISSATNEKLFF.

The V gene is TRBV19, the J gene TRBJ2-7; 9 bases map to TRBD1. V lost 8 bases, J lost 3 bases, and 11 bases stayed unmatched. CDR3 length: 15 residues. Germline V gives CDR1 LNHDA, CDR2 SQIVND (reference sequence). The CDR3 is CASCRTGGGIYEQYF. CDR3 nucleotide sequence: TGTGCCAGTTGCCGTACAGGGGGCGGGATCTACGAGCAGTACTTC.